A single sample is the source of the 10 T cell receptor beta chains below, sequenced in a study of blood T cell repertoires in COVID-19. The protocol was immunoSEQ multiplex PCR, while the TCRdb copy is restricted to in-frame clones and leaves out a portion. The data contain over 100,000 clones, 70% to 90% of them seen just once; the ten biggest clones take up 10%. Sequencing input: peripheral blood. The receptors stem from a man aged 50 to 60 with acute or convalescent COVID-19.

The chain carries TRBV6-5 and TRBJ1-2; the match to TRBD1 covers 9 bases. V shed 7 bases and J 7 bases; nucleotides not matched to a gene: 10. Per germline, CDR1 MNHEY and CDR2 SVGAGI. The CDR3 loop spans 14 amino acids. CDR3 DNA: TGTGCCAGCACTCCCGGGACAGGGTTGCGTGGCTACACCTTC. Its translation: CASTPGTGLRGYTF.

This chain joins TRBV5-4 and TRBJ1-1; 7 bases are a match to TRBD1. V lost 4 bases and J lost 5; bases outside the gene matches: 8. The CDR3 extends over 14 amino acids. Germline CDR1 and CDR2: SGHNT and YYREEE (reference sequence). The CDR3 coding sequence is TGTGCCAGCAGCACAACGACAGGGCATACTGAAGCTTTCTTT. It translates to CASSTTTGHTEAFF.

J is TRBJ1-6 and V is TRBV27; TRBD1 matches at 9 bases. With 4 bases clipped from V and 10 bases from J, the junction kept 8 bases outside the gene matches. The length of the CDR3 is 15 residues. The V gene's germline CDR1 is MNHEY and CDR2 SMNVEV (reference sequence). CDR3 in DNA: TGTGCCAGCAGTTGGGACAGGGCTCTAGGATCACCCCTCCACTTT. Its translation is CASSWDRALGSPLHF.

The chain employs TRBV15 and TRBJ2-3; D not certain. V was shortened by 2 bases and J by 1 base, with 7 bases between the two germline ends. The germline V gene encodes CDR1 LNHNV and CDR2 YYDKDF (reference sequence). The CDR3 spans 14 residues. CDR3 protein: CATSRKQGTDTQYF. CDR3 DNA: TGTGCCACCAGCAGAAAGCAGGGCACAGATACGCAGTATTTT.

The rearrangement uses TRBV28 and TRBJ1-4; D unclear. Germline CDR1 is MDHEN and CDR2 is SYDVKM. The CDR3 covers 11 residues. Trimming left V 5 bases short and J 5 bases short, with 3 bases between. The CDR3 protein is CASSLNEKLFF. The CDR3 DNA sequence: TGTGCCAGCAGTCTCAATGAAAAACTGTTTTTT.

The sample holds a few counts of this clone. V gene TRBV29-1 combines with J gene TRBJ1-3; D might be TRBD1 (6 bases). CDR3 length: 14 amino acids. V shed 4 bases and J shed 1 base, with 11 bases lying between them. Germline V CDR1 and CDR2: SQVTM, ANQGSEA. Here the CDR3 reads CSVVDRPSGNTIYF. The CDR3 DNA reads TGCAGCGTTGTCGACAGGCCGTCTGGAAACACCATATATTTT.

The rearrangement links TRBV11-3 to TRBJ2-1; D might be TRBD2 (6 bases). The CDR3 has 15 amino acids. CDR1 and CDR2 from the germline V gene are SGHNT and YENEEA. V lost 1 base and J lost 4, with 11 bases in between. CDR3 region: CASSLGRGLYNEQFF. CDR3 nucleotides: TGTGCCAGCAGCTTAGGGAGGGGATTGTACAATGAGCAGTTCTTC.

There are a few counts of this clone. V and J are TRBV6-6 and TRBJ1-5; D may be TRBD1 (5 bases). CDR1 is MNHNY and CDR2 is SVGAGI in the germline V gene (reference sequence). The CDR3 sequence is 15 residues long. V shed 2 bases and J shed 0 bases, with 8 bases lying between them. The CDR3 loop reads CASSYGQGSNQPQHF. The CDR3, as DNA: TGTGCCAGCAGTTACGGGCAGGGTAGCAATCAGCCCCAGCATTTT.

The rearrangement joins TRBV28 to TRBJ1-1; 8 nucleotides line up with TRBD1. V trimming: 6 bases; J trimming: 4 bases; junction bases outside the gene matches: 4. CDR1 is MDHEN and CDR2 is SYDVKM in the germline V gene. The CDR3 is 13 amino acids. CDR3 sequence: CASRSGGGTEAFF. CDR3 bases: TGTGCCAGCAGATCAGGGGGCGGCACTGAAGCTTTCTTT.

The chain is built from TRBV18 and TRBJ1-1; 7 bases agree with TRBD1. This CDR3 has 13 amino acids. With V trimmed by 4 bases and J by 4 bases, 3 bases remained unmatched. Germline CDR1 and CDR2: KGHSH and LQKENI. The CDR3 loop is CASSQTGTTEAFF. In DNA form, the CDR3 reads TGTGCCAGCTCACAGACAGGGACCACTGAAGCTTTCTTT.